The sequence of this T cell receptor beta chain was determined in a study of T cells in localized non-small cell lung cancer (dated by TCRdb to about 2020). As for the study more broadly: The study examined T cell repertoires in 200 to 300 patients with early-stage NSCLC and compared tumors with uninvolved tumor-adjacent lungs. The mean age of the NSCLC patients was around 65 years, with 130 or so men and 110 or so women. The cohort consisted of 236 treatment-naive NSCLC patients whose localized lung tumors had been resected.

Concerning this clone: This receptor's antigen is unknown. Base qualities are not provided; no much larger clone lies one nucleotide away.

Summary of the overall study and its limitations: Uninvolved tumor-adjacent lung showed the highest T cell clonality, higher than tumor, which suggests more focused antigenic responses in the uninvolved tumor-adjacent lung. Because multi-region tumor sequencing was not done, intratumor heterogeneity could not be ruled out. A median of 57 of the top 100 tumor clones turned up in the paired uninvolved adjacent lung, and 25 to 30 of those clones also ranked among the top 100 of that same adjacent lung. Longer overall survival was associated with higher blood T cell density, whereas shorter survival was associated with higher adjacent-lung clonality. Because of the exploratory design, TCR variables were selected using unadjusted p-values without false-discovery rate correction.

At diagnosis, tumor, uninvolved tumor-adjacent lung and peripheral blood were collected and then preserved as a mix of FFPE and fresh-frozen material. For TCR repertoire profiling, blood samples were analyzed as peripheral blood mononuclear cells. The CDR3 holds 14 amino acids from the cysteine to the phenylalanine. The only DNA kept is the CDR3, 42 bases in frame from the first base. Per the germline V gene (reference sequence), LNHDA is the CDR1 and SQIVND is the CDR2. Compared with germline, V lacks 9 bases and J lacks 3 bases; bases without a gene match: 5. TCR beta CDR3 regions were sequenced from DNA using the immunoSEQ Assay. In the authors' own workflow: To compute T cell density, TCR beta template counts were normalized to usable DNA, which was estimated by amplifying housekeeping genes. The preseqR package was used to estimate richness by extrapolating to 400,000 templates for PBMC samples and to 120,000 templates for tissue samples. Clonality was taken to be one minus Pielou's evenness. Tissue-enriched TCRs were identified through differential abundance testing performed on productive amino-acid clonotypes, with a minimum total count of 5 and an alpha of 0.1. The Jaccard Index and the Morisita Overlap Index were used to quantify repertoire overlap between compartments. GLIPH clustered TCR beta CDR3s with public tetramer-defined viral CDR3s; viral motifs required at least three viral sequences plus V-gene enrichment. Not all clones reach the TCRdb copy of this immuneACCESS table, which keeps in-frame sequences only. Checked studies attribute under half of the gap to unresolved V genes and leave the rest unexplained. V and J calls and clone size come straight from that table; D and trimming were deduced from the DNA. Recorded for this sample are around 78,000 clones; more than 70% of them occurred a single time. The leading ten clones occupy 20% to 25% of the sample.

The chain employs TRBV19 and TRBJ2-6, and 7 bases in between align with TRBD1. The source material was peripheral blood, sampled before any cancer treatment. The clonotype comes from a woman aged 35 to 69 with stage I squamous cell lung carcinoma. Here the CDR3 is given as CASEQGYGANVLTF. The DNA sequence reads TGTGCCAGCGAACAGGGGTATGGGGCCAACGTCCTGACTTTC.